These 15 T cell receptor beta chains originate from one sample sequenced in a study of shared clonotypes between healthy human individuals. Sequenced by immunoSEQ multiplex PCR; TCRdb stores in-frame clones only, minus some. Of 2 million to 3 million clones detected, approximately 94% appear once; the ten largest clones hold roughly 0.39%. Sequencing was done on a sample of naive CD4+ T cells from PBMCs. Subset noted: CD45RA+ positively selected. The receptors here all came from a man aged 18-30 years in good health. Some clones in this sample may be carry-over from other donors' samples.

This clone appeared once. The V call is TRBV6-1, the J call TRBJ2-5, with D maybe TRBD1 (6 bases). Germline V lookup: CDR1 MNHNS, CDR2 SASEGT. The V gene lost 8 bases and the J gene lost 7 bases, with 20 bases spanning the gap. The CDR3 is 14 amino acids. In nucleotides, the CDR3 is TGTGCCAGCCAGAAAACTACAGGGATTGGGACCCAGTACTTC. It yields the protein CASQKTTGIGTQYF.

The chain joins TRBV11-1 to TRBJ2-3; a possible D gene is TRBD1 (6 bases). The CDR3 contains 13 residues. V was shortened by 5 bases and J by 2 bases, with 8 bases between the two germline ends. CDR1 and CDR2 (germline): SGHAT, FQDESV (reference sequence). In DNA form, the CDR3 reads TGTGCCAGCAGCGGGGGCTACACAGATACGCAGTATTTT. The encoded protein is CASSGGYTDTQYF.

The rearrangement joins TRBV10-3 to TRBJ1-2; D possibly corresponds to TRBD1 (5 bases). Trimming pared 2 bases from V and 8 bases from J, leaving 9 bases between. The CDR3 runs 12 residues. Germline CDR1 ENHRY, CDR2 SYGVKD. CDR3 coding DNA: TGTGCCATCAGTGAGGGGACGGGAGGCTACACCTTC. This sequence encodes CAISEGTGGYTF.

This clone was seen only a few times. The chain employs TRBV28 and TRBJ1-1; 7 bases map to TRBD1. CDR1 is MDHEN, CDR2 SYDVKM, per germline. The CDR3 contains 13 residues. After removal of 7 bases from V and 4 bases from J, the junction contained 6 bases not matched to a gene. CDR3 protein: CASNAGTVTEAFF. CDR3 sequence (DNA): TGTGCCAGCAACGCCGGGACAGTCACTGAAGCTTTCTTT.

The DNA of the CDR3 is TGTGCCAGCAGTTCCTTTACGGCTTTCTTT. It encodes CASSSFTAFF. The rearrangement links TRBV28 to TRBJ1-1; D not resolved. CDR3 size: 10 residues. The ends were cut back, 4 bases at V and 11 bases at J, with 8 bases in the middle. Germline V gives CDR1 MDHEN, CDR2 SYDVKM.

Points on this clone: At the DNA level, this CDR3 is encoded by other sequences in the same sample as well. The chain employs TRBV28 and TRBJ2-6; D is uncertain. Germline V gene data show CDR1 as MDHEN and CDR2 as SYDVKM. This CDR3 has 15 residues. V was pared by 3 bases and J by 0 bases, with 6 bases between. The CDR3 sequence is CASSFVGSGANVLTF. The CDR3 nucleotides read TGTGCCAGCAGTTTCGTGGGCTCTGGGGCCAACGTCCTGACTTTC.

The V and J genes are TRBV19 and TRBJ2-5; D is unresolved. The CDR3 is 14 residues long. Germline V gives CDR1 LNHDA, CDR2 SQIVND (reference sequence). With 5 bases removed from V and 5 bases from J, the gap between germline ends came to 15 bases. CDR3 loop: CASSPPLGTETQYF. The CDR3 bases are TGTGCCAGTAGTCCTCCCCTGGGCACTGAGACCCAGTACTTC.

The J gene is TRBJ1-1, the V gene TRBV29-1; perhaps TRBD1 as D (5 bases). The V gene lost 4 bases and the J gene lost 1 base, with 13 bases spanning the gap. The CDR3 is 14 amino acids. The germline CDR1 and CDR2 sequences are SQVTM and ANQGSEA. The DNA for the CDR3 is TGCAGCGTTGGGGGCGGGGCAGGGAACACTGAAGCTTTCTTT. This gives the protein CSVGGGAGNTEAFF.

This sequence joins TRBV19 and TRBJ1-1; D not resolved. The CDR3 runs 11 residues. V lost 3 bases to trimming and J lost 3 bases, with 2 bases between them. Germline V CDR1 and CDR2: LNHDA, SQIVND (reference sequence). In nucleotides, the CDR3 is TGTGCCAGTAGTATGGACACTGAAGCTTTCTTT. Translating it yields CASSMDTEAFF.

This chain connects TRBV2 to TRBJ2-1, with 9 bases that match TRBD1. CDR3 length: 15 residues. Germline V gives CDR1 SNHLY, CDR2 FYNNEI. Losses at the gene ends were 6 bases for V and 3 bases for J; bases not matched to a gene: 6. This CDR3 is CASSAGTGFYNEQFF. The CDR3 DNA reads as TGTGCCAGCAGCGCTGGGACAGGGTTCTACAATGAGCAGTTCTTC.

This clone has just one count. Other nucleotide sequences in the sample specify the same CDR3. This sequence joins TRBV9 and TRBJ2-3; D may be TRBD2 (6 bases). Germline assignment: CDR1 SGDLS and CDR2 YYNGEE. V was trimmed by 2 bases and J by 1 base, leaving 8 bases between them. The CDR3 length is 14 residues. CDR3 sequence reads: CASSVSGGTDTQYF. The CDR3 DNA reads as TGTGCCAGCAGCGTTTCGGGGGGCACAGATACGCAGTATTTT.

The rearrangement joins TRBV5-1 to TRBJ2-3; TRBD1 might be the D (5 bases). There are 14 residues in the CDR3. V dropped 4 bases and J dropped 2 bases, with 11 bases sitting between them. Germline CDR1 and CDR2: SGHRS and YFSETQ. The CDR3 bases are TGCGCCAGCAGCCCAGGGCCCCCCACAGATACGCAGTATTTT. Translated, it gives CASSPGPPTDTQYF.

The CDR3 here is CASSQGDRDLYEQYF. As DNA, the CDR3 is TGCGCCAGCAGCCAAGGGGACCGAGATTTATACGAGCAGTACTTC. The genes are TRBV4-1 and TRBJ2-7; either TRBD1 or TRBD2 may supply D (5 bases each). CDR3 length: 15 amino acids. Trimming removed 1 base at V and 4 bases at J, with 14 bases between. The germline gives CDR1 MGHRA, CDR2 YSYEKL.

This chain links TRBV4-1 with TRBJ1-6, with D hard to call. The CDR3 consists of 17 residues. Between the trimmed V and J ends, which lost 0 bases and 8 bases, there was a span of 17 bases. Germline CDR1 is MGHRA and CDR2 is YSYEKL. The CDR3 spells CASSQDRTAFEHSPLHF. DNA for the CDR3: TGCGCCAGCAGCCAAGATCGAACAGCCTTTGAGCATTCACCCCTCCACTTT.

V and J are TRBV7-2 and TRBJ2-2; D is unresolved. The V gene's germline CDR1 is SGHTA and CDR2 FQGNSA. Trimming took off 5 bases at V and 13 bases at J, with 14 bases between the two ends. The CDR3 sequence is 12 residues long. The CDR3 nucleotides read TGTGCCAGCAGCCGACGGCCTGTGAGGCTGTTTTTT. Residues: CASSRRPVRLFF. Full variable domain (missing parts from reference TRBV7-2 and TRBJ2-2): GAGVSQSPSNKVTEKGKDVELRCDPISGHTALYWYRQSLGQGLEFLIYFQGNSAPDKSGLPSDRFSAERTGGSVSTLTIQRTQQEDSAVYLCASSRRPVRLFFGEGSRLTVL.